This T cell receptor beta chain originates from a study of T-cell reconstitution after alpha-beta-depleted transplantation in children. The study's findings and limits: T-cell numbers and diversity one year post-transplant derived largely from freshly generated T cells. Expanded clones from the graft, numbering several hundred, reportedly supplied alpha-beta T cells about two months after transplant. Surviving recipient T cells and thymic progenitors underlay high day-60 TCRbeta diversity in some patients.

Preparation of the TCRbeta library was carried out with unique molecular identifiers. TCRdb independently ran MiXCR on the PCR reads; one entry per CDR3 protein. Of hundreds of thousands of distinct CDR3 sequences in the sample, under 15% were seen once. This clonotype was seen ten or more times. What it binds is unknown. This sequence originates from a girl between 2 and 10 years old with congenital amegakaryocytic thrombocytopenia, due to receive a stem cell transplant. The sample here was PBMCs, taken before TCRalphabeta/CD19-depleted stem cell transplant.

In DNA form, the CDR3 reads TGTGCCAGCACCCCGTCAGTCCAACTTGACAATGAGCAGTTCTTC. Its protein is CASTPSVQLDNEQFF. The V gene is TRBV2, the J gene TRBJ2-1; no firm D call. V dropped 7 bases and J dropped 5 bases, with 18 bases sitting between them. The germline V gene has CDR1 SNHLY and CDR2 FYNNEI. The CDR3 loop spans 15 amino acids. Full variable domain (outside the CDR3, taken from reference TRBV2 and TRBJ2-1): EPEVTQTPSHQVTQMGQEVILRCVPISNHLYFYWYRQILGQKVEFLVSFYNNEISEKSEIFDDQFSVERPDGSNFTLKIRSTKLEDSAMYFCASTPSVQLDNEQFFGPGTRLTVL.